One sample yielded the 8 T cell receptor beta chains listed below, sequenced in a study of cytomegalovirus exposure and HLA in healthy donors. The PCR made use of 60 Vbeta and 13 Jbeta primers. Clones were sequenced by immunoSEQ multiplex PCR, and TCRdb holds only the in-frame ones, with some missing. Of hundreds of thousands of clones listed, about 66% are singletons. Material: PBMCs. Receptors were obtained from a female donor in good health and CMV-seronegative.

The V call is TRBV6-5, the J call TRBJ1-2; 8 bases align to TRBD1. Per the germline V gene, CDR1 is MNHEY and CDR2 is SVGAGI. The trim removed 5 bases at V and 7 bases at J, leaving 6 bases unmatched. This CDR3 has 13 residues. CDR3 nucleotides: TGTGCCAGCAGTGACCAGGGGGCCGGTGGCTACACCTTC. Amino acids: CASSDQGAGGYTF.

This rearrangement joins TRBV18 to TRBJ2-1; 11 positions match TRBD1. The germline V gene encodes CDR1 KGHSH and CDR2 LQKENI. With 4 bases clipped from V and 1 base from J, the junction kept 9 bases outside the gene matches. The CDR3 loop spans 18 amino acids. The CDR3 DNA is TGTGCCAGCTCACTCGGTGGCGGGACAGGGGGTTCCTACAATGAGCAGTTCTTC. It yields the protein CASSLGGGTGGSYNEQFF.

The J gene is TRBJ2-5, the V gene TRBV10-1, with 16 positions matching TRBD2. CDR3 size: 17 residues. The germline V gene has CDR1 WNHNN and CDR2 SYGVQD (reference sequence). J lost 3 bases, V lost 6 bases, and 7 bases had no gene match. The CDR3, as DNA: TGCGCCAGCAGAGGGACTAGCGGGAGGGCTAGAGAAGAGACCCAGTACTTC. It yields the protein CASRGTSGRAREETQYF.

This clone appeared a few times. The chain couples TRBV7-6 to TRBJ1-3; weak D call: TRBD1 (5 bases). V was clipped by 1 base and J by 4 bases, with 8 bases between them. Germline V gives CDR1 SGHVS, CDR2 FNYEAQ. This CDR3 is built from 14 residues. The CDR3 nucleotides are TGTGCCAGCAGCTTAGAGGGGTCCGGAAACACCATATATTTT. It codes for CASSLEGSGNTIYF.

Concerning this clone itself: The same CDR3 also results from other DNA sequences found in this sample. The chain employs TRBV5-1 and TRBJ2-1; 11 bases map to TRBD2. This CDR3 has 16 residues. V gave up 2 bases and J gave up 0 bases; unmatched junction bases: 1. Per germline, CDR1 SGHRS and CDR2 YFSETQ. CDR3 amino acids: CASSFTSGSSYNEQFF. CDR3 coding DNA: TGCGCCAGCAGCTTTACTAGCGGGAGCTCCTACAATGAGCAGTTCTTC. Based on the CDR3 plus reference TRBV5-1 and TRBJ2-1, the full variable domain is KAGVTQTPRYLIKTRGQQVTLSCSPISGHRSVSWYQQTPGQGLQFLFEYFSETQRNKGNFPGRFSGRQFSNSRSEMNVSTLELGDSALYLCASSFTSGSSYNEQFFGPGTRLTVL.

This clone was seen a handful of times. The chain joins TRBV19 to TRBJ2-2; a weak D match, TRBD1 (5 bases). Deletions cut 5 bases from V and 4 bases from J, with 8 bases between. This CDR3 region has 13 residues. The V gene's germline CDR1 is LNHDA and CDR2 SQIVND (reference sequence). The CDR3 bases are TGTGCCAGTAGTTGGGGCAGCACCGGGGAGCTGTTTTTT. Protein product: CASSWGSTGELFF.

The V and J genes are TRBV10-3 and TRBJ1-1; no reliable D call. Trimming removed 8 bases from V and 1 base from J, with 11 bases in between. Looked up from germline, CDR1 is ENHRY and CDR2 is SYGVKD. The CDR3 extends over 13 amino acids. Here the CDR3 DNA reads TGTGCCATCGACCGAGGAGAGAACACTGAAGCTTTCTTT. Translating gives CAIDRGENTEAFF.

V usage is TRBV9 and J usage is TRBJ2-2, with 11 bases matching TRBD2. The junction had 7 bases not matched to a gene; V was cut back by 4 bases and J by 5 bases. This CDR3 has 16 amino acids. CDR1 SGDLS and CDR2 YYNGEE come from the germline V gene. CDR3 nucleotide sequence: TGTGCCAGCAGCCAGCAGACTAGCGGGAATACCGGGGAGCTGTTTTTT. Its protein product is CASSQQTSGNTGELFF.